This T cell receptor (beta chain) was recovered during a study of T cell responses to AZD1222 COVID-19 vaccine. Findings of the study overall: Most donors were white British, females outnumbered males, and clonal diversity was possibly underestimated.

From germline, CDR1 is MDHEN and CDR2 SYDVKM. With 1 base clipped from V and 5 bases from J, the junction kept 13 bases outside the gene matches. This CDR3 spans 17 amino acids. The protocol was immunoSEQ multiplex PCR, while the TCRdb copy is restricted to in-frame clones and leaves out a portion. Altogether more than 140,000 clones are present, 91% being singletons, with the ten largest covering approximately 5.3%. A remark on this clone: The antigen remains unidentified.

The J gene is TRBJ2-5, the V gene TRBV28; 7 nucleotides match TRBD2. Here the sequenced sample was peripheral blood, taken on day 0 of AZD1222 vaccination. This TCR was recovered from an adult in good health. The CDR3 DNA reads as TGTGCCAGCAGTTTATCCCCGGTGCCCTCCGGGAGGGAGACCCAGTACTTC. Translating gives CASSLSPVPSGRETQYF.